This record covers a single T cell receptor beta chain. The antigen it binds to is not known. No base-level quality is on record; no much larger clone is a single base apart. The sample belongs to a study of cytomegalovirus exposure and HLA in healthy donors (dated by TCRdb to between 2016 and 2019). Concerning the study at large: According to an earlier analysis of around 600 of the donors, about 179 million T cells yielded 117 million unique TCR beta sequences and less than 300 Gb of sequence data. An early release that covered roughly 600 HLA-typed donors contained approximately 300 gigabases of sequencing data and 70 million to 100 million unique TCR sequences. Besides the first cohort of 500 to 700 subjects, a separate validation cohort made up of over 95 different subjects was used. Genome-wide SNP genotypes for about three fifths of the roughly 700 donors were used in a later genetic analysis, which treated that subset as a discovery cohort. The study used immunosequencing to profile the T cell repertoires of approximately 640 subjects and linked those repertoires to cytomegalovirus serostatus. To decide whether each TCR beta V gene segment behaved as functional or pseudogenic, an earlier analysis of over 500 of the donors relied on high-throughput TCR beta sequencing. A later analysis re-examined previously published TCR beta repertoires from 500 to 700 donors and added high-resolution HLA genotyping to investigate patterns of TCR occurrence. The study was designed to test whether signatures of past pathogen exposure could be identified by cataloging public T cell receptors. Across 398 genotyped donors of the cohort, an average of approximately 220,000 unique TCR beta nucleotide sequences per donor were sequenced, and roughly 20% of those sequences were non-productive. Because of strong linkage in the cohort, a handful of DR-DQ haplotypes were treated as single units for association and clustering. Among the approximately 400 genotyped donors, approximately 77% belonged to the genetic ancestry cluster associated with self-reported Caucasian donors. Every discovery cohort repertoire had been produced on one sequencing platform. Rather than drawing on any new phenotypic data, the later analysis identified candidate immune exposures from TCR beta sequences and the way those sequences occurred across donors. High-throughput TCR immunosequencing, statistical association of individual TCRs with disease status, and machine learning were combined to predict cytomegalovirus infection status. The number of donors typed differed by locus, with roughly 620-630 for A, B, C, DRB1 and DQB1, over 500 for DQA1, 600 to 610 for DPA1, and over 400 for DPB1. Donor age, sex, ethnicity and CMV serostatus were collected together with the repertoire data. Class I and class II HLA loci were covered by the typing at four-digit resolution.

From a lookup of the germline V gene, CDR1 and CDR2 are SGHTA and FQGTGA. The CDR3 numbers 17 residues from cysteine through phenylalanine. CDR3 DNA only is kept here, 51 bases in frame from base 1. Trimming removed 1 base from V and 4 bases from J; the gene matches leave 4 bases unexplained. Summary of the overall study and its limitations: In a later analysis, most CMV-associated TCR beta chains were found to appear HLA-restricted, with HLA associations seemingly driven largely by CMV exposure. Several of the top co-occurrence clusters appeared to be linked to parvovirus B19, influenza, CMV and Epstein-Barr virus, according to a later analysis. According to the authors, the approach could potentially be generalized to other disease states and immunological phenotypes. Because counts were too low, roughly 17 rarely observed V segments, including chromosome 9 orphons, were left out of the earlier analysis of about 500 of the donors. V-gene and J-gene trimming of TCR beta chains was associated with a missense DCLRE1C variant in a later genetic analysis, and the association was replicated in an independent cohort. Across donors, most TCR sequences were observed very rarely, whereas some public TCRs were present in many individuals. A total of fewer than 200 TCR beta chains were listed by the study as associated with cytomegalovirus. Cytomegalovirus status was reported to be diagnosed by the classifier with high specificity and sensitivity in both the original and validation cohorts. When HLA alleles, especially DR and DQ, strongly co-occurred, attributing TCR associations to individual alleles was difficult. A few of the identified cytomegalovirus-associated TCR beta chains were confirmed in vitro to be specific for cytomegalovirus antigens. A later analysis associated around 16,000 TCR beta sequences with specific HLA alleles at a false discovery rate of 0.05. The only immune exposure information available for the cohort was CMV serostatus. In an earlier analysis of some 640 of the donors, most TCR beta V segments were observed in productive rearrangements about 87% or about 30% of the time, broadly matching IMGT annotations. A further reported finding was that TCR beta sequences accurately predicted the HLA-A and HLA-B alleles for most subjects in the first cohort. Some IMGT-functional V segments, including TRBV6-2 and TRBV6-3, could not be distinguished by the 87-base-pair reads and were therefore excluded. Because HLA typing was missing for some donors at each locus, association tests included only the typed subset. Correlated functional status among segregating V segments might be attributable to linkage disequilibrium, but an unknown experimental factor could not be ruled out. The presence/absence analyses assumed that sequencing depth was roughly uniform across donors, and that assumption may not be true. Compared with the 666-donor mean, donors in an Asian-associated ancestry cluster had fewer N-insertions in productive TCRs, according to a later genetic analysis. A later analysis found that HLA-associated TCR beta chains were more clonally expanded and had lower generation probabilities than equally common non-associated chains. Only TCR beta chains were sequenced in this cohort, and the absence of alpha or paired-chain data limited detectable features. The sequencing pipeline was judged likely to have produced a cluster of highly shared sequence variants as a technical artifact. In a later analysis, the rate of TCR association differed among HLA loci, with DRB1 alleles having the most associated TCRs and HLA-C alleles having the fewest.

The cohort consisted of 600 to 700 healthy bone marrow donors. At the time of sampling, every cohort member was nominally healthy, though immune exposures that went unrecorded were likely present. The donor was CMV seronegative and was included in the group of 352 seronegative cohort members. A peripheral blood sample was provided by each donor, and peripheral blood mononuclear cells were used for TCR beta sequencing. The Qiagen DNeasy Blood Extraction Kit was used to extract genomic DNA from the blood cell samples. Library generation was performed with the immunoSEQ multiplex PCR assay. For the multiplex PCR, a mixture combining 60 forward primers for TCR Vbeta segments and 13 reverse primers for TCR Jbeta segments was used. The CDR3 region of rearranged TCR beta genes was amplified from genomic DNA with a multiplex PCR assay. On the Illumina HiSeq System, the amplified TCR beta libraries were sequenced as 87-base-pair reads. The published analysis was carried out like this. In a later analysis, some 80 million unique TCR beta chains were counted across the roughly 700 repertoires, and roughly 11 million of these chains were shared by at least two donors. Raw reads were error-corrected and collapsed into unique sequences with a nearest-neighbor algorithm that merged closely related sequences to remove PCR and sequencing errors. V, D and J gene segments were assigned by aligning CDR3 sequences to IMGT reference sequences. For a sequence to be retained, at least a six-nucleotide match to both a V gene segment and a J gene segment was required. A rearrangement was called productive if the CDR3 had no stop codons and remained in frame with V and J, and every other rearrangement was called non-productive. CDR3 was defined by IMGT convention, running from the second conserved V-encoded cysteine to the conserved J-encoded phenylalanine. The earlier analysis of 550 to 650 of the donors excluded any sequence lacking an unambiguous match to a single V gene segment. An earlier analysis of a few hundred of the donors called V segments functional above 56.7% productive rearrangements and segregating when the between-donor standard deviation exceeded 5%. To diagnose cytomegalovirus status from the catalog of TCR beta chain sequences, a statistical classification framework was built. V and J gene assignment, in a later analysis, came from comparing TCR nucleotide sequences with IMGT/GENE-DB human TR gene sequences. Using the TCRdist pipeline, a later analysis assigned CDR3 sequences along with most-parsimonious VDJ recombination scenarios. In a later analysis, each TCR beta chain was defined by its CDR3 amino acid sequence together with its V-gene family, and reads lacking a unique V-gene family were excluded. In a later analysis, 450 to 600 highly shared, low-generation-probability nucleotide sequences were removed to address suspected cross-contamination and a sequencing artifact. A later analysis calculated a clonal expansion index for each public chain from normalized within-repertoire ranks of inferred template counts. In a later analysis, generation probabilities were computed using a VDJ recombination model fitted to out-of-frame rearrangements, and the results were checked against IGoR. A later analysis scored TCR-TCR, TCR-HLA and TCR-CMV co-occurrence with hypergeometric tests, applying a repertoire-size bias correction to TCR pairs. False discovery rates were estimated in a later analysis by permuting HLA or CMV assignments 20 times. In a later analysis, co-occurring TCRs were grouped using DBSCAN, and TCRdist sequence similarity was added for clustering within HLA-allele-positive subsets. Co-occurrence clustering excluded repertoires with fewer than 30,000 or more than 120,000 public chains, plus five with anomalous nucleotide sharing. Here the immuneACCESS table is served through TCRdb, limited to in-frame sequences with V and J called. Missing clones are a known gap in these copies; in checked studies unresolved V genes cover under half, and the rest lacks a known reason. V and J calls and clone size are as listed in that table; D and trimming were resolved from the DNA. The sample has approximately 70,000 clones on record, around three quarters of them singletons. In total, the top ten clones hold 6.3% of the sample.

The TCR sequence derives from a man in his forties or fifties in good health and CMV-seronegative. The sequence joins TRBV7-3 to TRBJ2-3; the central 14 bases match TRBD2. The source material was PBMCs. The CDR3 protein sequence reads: CASSLSRLAGGADTQYF. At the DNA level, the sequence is TGTGCCAGCAGCTTAAGTAGACTAGCGGGGGGGGCAGATACGCAGTATTTT. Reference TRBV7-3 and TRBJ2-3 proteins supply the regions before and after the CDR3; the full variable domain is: GAGVSQTPSNKVTEKGKYVELRCDPISGHTALYWYRQSLGQGPEFLIYFQGTGAADDSGLPNDRFFAVRPEGSVSTLKIQRTERGDSAVYLCASSLSRLAGGADTQYFGPGTRLTVL.